A single sample is the source of the 5 T cell receptor beta chains below, sequenced in a study of regulatory T cells in long-lasting Graves disease. TCR beta libraries were built with iRepertoire HTBI primers and Arm-PCR of CDR3 regions. TCRdb re-analysed the multiplex PCR reads in MiXCR, keeping a single row per CDR3 protein. The repertoire includes roughly 610,000 distinct CDR3 sequences, approximately 16% of them detected once, and about 12% sits in the top ten. Indicated time point: newly diagnosed GD, antithyroid drugs for less than 3 months. With RNA extracted from PBMCs as input, the TCR library was made. The sample was also linked to a second study, of T cells in Graves' hyperthyroidism and ophthalmopathy.

Sequenced here: peripheral blood mononuclear cells (PBMCs), sampled at new diagnosis, from a patient treated with antithyroid drugs. The receptor source for this set is a young man with Graves disease.

At least ten counts were recorded for this clonotype. The CDR3 nucleotides read TGTGCCGGCCCCACAGATACGCAGTATTTT. Its protein product is CAGPTDTQYF. The gene calls are TRBV6-1 and TRBJ2-3; D is uncertain. Germline V gene data show CDR1 as MNHNS and CDR2 as SASEGT. The CDR3 sequence is 10 residues long. V was clipped by 11 bases and J by 2 bases, with 5 bases between them.

At least ten counts were recorded for this clonotype. The V call is TRBV30, the J call TRBJ2-3; D is unresolved. The CDR3 consists of 14 residues. V lost 0 bases to trimming and J lost 0 bases, with 7 bases between them. The V gene's germline CDR1 is GTSNPN and CDR2 SVGIG (reference sequence). CDR3 sequence: CAWSVGASTDTQYF. The CDR3 nucleotides are TGTGCCTGGAGTGTGGGCGCTAGCACAGATACGCAGTATTTT.

This clonotype was found many times. The rearrangement uses TRBV18 and TRBJ2-7; 8 bases line up with TRBD2. The trim removed 2 bases at V and 6 bases at J, leaving 12 bases unmatched. Germline V gene data show CDR1 as KGHSH and CDR2 as LQKENI. The CDR3 spans 16 residues. The CDR3 nucleotides read TGTGCCAGCTCACCAACCACCGGGACTAGGTCCGCCGAGCAGTACTTC. This encodes CASSPTTGTRSAEQYF.

The genes are TRBV12-3 or TRBV12-4 and TRBJ2-3, with 9 bases that match TRBD2. With V trimmed by 3 bases and J by 4 bases, 14 bases remained unmatched. The CDR3 consists of 18 residues. DNA of the CDR3: TGTGCCAGCAGTTTCTGGCGGGAGGGCTCCAATCAAGCAGATACGCAGTATTTT. It specifies CASSFWREGSNQADTQYF.

This clonotype was counted a few times. The V gene is TRBV9, the J gene TRBJ1-1; unclear D gene. Deletions cut 3 bases from V and 3 bases from J, with 12 bases between. The CDR3 totals 14 residues. Germline CDR1 reads SGDLS; CDR2 reads YYNGEE. The CDR3 reads CASSGPPRDTEAFF. Written as DNA, the CDR3 is TGTGCCAGCAGCGGTCCGCCCCGGGACACTGAAGCTTTCTTT.